This TCR beta chain was recorded in a study of blood T cells in healthy people across ages. This clonotype was seen a handful of times. CDR3 length equals 14 residues. Looked up from germline, CDR1 is SEHNR and CDR2 is FQNEAQ (reference sequence). Trimming removed 5 bases from V and 5 bases from J, with 15 bases in between. For the second PCR, which ran for about 7 to 12 cycles, a sample-barcoded 5' primer and a J-beta primer mix were used. A single record per CDR3 protein comes from TCRdb applying MiXCR to the 5' RACE reads. The data show around 1,000,000 distinct CDR3 sequences, almost 25% seen once. The same sample was also studied in work on T cells of mothers and their children.

Input material: blood. This receptor was obtained from a girl aged 2-15 years in good health. The chain employs TRBV7-9 and TRBJ1-2; D unresolved. This chain's CDR3 is CASSTSKRGYGYTF. In DNA, the CDR3 is TGTGCCAGCAGCACTTCGAAACGTGGATATGGCTACACCTTC.